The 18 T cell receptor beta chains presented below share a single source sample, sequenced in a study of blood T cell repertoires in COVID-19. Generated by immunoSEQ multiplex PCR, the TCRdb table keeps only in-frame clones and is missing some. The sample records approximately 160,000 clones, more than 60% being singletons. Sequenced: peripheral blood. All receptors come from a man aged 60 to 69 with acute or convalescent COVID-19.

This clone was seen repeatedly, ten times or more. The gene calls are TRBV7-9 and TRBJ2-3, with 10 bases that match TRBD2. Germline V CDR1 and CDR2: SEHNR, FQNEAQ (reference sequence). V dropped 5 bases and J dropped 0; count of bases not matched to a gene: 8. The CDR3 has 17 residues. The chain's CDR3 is CASSRIGTSESTDTQYF. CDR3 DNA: TGTGCCAGCAGCCGTATTGGGACTAGCGAGAGCACAGATACGCAGTATTTT.

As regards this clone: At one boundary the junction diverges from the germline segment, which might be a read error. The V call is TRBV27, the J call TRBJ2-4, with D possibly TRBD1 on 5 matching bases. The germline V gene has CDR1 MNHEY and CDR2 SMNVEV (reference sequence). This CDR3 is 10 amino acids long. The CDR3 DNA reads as TGTGCCAGCAGTTTATCGGGGCAGAGCTTC. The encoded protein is CASSLSGQSF.

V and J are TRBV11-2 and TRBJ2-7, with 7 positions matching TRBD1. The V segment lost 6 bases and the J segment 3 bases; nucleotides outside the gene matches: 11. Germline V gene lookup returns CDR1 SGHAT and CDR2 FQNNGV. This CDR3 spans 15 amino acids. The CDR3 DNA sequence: TGTGCCAGCAGTCCTGCCCCGACAGGGTACTACGAGCAGTACTTC. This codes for CASSPAPTGYYEQYF.

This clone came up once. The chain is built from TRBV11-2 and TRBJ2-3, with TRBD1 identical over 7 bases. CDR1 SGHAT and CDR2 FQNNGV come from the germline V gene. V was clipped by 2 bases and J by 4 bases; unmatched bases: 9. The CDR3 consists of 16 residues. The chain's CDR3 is CASSLIGTGAADTQYF. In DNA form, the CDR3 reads TGTGCCAGCAGCTTAATCGGCACAGGGGCCGCAGATACGCAGTATTTT.

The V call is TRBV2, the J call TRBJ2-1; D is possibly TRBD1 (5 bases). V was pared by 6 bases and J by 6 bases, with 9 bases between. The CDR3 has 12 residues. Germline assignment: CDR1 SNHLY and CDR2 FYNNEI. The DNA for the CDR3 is TGTGCCAGCAGGATTGACAGCAATGAGCAGTTCTTC. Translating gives CASRIDSNEQFF.

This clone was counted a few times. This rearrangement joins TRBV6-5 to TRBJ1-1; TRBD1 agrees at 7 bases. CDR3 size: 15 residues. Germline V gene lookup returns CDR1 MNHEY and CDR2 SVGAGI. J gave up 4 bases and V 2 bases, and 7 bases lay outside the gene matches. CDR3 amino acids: CASSYGETGATEAFF. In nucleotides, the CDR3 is TGTGCCAGCAGTTACGGGGAAACAGGGGCCACTGAAGCTTTCTTT.

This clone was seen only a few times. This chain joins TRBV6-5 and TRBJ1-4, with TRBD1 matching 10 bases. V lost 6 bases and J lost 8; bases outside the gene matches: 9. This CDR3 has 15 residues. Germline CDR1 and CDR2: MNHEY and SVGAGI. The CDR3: CASRATTGGDEKLFF. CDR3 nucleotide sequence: TGTGCCAGCAGAGCCACGACAGGGGGCGACGAAAAACTGTTTTTT.

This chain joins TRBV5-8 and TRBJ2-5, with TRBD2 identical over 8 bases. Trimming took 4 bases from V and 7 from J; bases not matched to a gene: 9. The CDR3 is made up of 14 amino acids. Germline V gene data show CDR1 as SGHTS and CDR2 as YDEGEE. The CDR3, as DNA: TGTGCCAGCAGCCCGGGAGGGGACCGGTGGACCCAGTACTTC. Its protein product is CASSPGGDRWTQYF.

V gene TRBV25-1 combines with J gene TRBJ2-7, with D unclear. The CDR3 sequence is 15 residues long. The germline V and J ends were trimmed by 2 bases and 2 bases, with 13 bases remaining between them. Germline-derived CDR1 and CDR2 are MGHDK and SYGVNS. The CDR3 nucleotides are TGTGCCAGCAGTGAAATGGGCTCGGTCCCCTACGAGCAGTACTTC. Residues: CASSEMGSVPYEQYF.

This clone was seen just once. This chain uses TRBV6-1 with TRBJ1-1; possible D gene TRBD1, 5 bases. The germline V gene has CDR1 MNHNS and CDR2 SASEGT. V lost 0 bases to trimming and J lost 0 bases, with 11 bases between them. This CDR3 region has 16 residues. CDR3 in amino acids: CASSEAWGEVNTEAFF. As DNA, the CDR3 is TGTGCCAGCAGTGAAGCTTGGGGGGAGGTGAACACTGAAGCTTTCTTT.

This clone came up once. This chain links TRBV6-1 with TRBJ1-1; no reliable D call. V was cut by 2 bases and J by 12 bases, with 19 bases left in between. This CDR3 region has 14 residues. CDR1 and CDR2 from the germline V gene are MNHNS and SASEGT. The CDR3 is CASSEPRSTYGSFF. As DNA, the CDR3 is TGTGCCAGCAGTGAACCCCGTTCCACCTACGGGTCTTTCTTT.

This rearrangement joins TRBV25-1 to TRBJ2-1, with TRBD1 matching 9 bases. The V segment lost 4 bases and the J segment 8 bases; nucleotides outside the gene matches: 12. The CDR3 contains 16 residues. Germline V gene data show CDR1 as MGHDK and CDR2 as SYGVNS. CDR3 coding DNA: TGTGCCAGCAGTGTATTACCGGGACAGGGAGGCTATGAGCAGTTCTTC. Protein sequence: CASSVLPGQGGYEQFF.

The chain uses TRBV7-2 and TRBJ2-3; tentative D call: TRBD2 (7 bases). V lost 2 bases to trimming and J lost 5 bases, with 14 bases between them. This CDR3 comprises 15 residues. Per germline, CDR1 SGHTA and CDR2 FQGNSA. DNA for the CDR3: TGTGCCAGCAGCTTAAGCAGGGGAGGGCTAGATACGCAGTATTTT. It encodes CASSLSRGGLDTQYF.

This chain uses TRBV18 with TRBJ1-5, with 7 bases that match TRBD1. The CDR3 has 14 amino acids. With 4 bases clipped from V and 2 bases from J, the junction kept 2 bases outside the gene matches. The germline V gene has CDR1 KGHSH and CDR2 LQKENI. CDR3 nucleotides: TGTGCCAGCTCACTCACAGGGGGCAATCAGCCCCAGCATTTT. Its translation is CASSLTGGNQPQHF. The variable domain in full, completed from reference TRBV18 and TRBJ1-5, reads NAGVMQNPRHLVRRRGQEARLRCSPMKGHSHVYWYRQLPEEGLKFMVYLQKENIIDESGMPKERFSAEFPKEGPSILRIQQVVRGDSAAYFCASSLTGGNQPQHFGDGTRLSIL.

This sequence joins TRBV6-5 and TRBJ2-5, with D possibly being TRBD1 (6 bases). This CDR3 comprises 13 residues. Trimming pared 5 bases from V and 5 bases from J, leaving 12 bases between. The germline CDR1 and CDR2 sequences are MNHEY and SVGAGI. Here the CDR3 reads CASSPGEHETQYF. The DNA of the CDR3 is TGTGCCAGCAGTCCAGGGGAACACGAGACCCAGTACTTC.

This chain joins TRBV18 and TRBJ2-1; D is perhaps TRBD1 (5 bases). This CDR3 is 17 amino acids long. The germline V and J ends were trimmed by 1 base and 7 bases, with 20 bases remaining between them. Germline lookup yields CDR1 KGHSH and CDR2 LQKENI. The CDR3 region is CASSPRWSGSVVNEQFF. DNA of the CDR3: TGTGCCAGCTCACCACGGTGGTCAGGGTCGGTTGTGAATGAGCAGTTCTTC.

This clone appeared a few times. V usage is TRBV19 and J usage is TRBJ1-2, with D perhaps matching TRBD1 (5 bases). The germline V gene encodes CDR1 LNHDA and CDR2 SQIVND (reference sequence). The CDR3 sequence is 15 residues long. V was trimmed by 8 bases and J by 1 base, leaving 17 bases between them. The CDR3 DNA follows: TGTGCCAGTCTCCTTGACAGCCAACTTAACTATGGCTACACCTTC. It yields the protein CASLLDSQLNYGYTF. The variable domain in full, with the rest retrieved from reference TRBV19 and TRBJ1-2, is DGGITQSPKYLFRKEGQNVTLSCEQNLNHDAMYWYRQDPGQGLRLIYYSQIVNDFQKGDIAEGYSVSREKKESFPLTVTSAQKNPTAFYLCASLLDSQLNYGYTFGSGTRLTVV.

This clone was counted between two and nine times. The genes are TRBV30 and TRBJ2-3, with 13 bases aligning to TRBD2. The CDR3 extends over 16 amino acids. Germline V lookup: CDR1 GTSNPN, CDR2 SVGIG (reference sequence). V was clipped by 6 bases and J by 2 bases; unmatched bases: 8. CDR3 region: CACPTSGGGYTDTQYF. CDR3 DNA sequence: TGTGCCTGCCCTACTAGCGGGGGGGGATACACAGATACGCAGTATTTT.